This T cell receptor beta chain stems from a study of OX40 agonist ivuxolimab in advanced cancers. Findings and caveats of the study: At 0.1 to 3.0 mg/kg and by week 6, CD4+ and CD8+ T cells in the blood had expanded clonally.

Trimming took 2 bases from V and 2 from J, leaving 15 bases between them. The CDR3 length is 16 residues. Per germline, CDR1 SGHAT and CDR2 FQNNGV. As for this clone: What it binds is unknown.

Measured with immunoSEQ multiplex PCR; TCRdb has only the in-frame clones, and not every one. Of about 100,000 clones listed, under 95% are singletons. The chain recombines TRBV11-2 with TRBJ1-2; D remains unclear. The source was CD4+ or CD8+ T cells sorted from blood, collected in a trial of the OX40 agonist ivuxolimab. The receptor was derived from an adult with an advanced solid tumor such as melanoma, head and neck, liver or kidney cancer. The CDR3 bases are TGTGCCAGCAGCTTATCGCGGCCTCGAGGGAACTATGGCTACACCTTC. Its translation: CASSLSRPRGNYGYTF. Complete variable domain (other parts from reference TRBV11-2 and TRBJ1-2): EAGVAQSPRYKIIEKRQSVAFWCNPISGHATLYWYQQILGQGPKLLIQFQNNGVVDDSQLPKDRFSAERLKGVDSTLKIQPAKLEDSAVYLCASSLSRPRGNYGYTFGSGTRLTVV.